The clone carrying this TCR beta chain was detected ten times or more. The source of the sample is a study of T cells after yellow fever vaccination. The germline V gene has CDR1 DFQATT and CDR2 SNEGSKA (reference sequence). The CDR3 sequence is 13 residues long. Trimming took off 1 base at V and 1 base at J, with 7 bases between the two ends. TCRdb independently ran MiXCR on the 5' RACE reads; one entry per CDR3 protein. The sample has around 100,000 distinct CDR3 sequences; more than 7.5% are singletons. This receptor was taken from a man aged 30-40 years who received the YFV17D yellow fever vaccine. V gene TRBV20-1 combines with J gene TRBJ1-2, with no clear D. Sequencing was performed on CD8+ T cells sorted from PBMCs, taken 45 days after the yellow fever booster vaccination. CDR3 in DNA: TGCAGTGCTAGAGGAGGGATTAACTATGGCTACACCTTC. Its translation is CSARGGINYGYTF.